This T cell receptor beta chain originates from a study of cytomegalovirus exposure and HLA in healthy donors. Study-wide background: The 110 or so validation repertoires, a later analysis reported, used the same platform as the 666 first-cohort repertoires.

Assay used: immunoSEQ multiplex PCR; TCRdb lists only in-frame clones, some missing. The table includes some 210,000 clones, approximately 82% detected once. Separation from the roughly 670-subject first cohort characterized the roughly 110-subject validation cohort, to which the donors belonged. Trimming stripped 5 bases from V and 0 bases from J, with 16 bases between. CDR1 SGHVS and CDR2 FQNEAQ come from the germline V gene. The CDR3 runs 16 residues. Findings and caveats of the study: According to reports, the classifier identified cytomegalovirus status with high specificity and sensitivity. Among the CMV-associated chains, three were confirmed in vitro as specific for CMV antigens.

Concerning this clone: Its specificity is unknown.

The rearrangement links TRBV7-8 to TRBJ1-1; D perhaps matches TRBD1 (6 bases). The origin of this receptor is a woman under 30 in good health and CMV-seronegative. The sequenced sample was PBMCs. The CDR3: CASSRELDSMNTEAFF. The DNA for the CDR3 is TGTGCCAGCAGCCGGGAATTGGACAGCATGAACACTGAAGCTTTCTTT.